This entry features one T cell receptor (beta chain) sequence. This clone was seen a single time. Its antigen specificity is not known. No much larger clonotype is one base removed from it; base qualities were not supplied. From the germline V gene, CDR1 is SNHLY and CDR2 is FYNNEI. The CDR3 goes from the cysteine to the phenylalanine over 15 residues. The DNA shown is the 45-base CDR3, in frame from base 1. At the junction V is shortened by 7 bases and J by 2 bases; bases outside the gene matches: 8. Single viable CD3+CD4+CD8-CD45RO+ cells were sorted as memory CD4+ T cells on a FACSAria II. CMV serostatus was determined using a Roche Elecsys assay that detects serum IgG against CMV pp150, pp28, p38 and p52. Once the samples were thawed, total CD4+ T cells were enriched through positive selection using CD4 magnetic microbeads. The samples came from a different study that was designed specifically to examine the CD4+ T cell memory repertoire. Peripheral blood mononuclear cells were isolated and cryopreserved according to standard operating procedures, and serum was kept at -80 degrees C. The staining used CD3-PerCP (BW264/56), CD4-APC (RPA-T4), CD45RO-PE (UCHT1) and CD8-Pacific Orange (3B5) antibodies, and Sytox blue was used to exclude non-viable cells.

The sample comes from a study of memory CD4+ T cells and cytomegalovirus serostatus (dated by TCRdb to 2018 to 2020). Regarding the study in general: The cohort included roughly 33 healthy adults from Belgium, of whom 9 were CMV seropositive and approximately 25 were CMV seronegative. To replicate a published TCR-based CMV serostatus classifier, the researchers sequenced the CD4+ memory TCRbeta repertoires of a Belgian cohort whose cytomegalovirus serostatus was known.

The investigation overall reported the following: The results were read as suggesting that the CMV-associated TCR signature is, for the most part, present in the CD4+ memory repertoire. Of more than 150 previously reported CMV-associated TCRbeta sequences, 67 appeared in the CD4+ memory repertoires, each in one to five individuals. Only CD4+CD45RO+ memory cells were sequenced, unlike the original study, which covered naive and memory CD4+ and CD8+ populations. For predicting CMV serostatus, the median bootstrapped AUC was approximately 0.95 using the original framework and approximately 0.9 using a US-trained random forest. On the Belgian cohort, the classifier built on the original framework reached a median bootstrapped AUC of roughly 0.94, with a 95% CI of 0.76-1.00.

The Quick-DNA Microprep Kit was used to extract genomic DNA from the sorted cells. Amplification of TCRbeta DNA was done with the immunoSEQ hsTCRbeta kit, following the protocol from the manufacturer. TCRbeta libraries were sequenced on an Illumina MiSeq instrument. Turning to the authors' computational methods: Following removal of out-of-frame sequences, 2,204,828 distinct TCRbeta sequences were retained, with an average of roughly 62,000 per individual. Each individual was scored by the count of 150 to 200 previously reported CMV-associated TCRbeta sequences and the total productive distinct TCRbeta count. A beta-binomial model was reimplemented in Python, and random forests from scikit-learn, run with default parameters, were trained on data from the US cohort. Classifier performance on the Belgian cohort was reported as the median AUC with percentile confidence intervals calculated over 10,000 bootstrap iterations. The clones in this table, taken by TCRdb from immuneACCESS, are in-frame only. Not every clone is retained; where verified, under half of the shortfall comes from an unresolved V gene, and the cause of the rest is unknown. That table is the source of V, J and clone size, and D and trimming were worked out from the DNA. The sample table contains over 35,000 clones; only one count was recorded for approximately 78% of them. 0.75% to 0.9% of the sample rests with the top ten.

This sequence uses TRBV2 and TRBJ1-1; the junction holds 9 bases that match TRBD1. The sequenced material came from memory CD4+ T cells from blood. The clonotype was recovered from an adult in good health and CMV-seronegative. Here the CDR3 is given as CASTLRTGDNTEAFF. The DNA sequence is TGTGCCAGCACCTTAAGGACAGGGGATAACACTGAAGCTTTCTTT.